This TCR beta chain was retrieved from a study of immune evolution from preneoplasia to lung adenocarcinoma. In the study overall: HLA loss of heterozygosity: 7% AIS, about 15% MIA, about 30% ADC, none AAH. Study-wide results and caveats: T cell clonality was higher in KRAS-mutant than EGFR-mutant or wild-type nodules.

Here immunoSEQ multiplex PCR was the method, and the copy in TCRdb shows in-frame clones only, minus some. Of fewer than 10,000 clones in the sample, 70% to 85% are singletons; the top ten hold around a tenth. This clone has a single count. Antigen: not known. This CDR3 region has 15 residues. J lost 4 bases, V lost 4 bases, and 10 bases had no gene match. Per the germline V gene, CDR1 is SGHKS and CDR2 is YYEKEE (reference sequence). This TCR came from an older donor with lung adenocarcinoma. The genes are TRBV5-5 and TRBJ1-2; 7 positions agree with TRBD1. Material: FFPE minimally invasive lung adenocarcinoma tissue. The CDR3 sequence: CASSATGQTSYGYTF. CDR3 nucleotides: TGTGCCAGCAGCGCCACGGGACAGACAAGCTATGGCTACACCTTC.